Presented here are 6 T cell receptor beta chains from one specimen sequenced in a study of spatial heterogeneity in lung cancer. Via MiXCR, TCRdb re-called the 5' RACE reads, giving one row per CDR3 protein. The table records about 15,000 distinct CDR3 sequences, roughly 10% of them present only once. Time point denoted: sample taken at primary tumor resection. Extraction of whole RNA from tumor, nontumor lung or frozen PBMC preceded unsorted sequencing. The sample in question was PBMCs, obtained at surgery. The receptors were sampled from a female donor with early-stage non-small cell lung cancer.

The chain uses TRBV28 and TRBJ2-2, with TRBD1 matching over 9 bases. The ends lost 6 bases at V and 1 base at J; junction bases unmatched: 6. This CDR3 has 16 amino acids. From germline, CDR1 is MDHEN and CDR2 SYDVKM. The CDR3 here is CASRPPGQGNTGELFF. For the CDR3, the DNA is TGTGCCAGCAGGCCGCCGGGACAGGGGAACACCGGGGAGCTGTTTTTT.

This clonotype was seen ten or more times. The chain couples TRBV24-1 to TRBJ2-1; D may be TRBD2 (5 bases). Trimming took 3 bases from V and 5 from J, leaving 7 bases between them. Germline CDR1 KGHDR, CDR2 SFDVKD. This CDR3 region has 13 residues. The DNA of the CDR3 is TGTGCCACCAGTGATGACTACCACAATGAGCAGTTCTTC. It specifies CATSDDYHNEQFF.

About this clonotype itself: A read error may explain this, as a much larger clone is one base away. The final CDR3 position lacks the conserved phenylalanine or tryptophan, pointing to a likely read error. The chain links TRBV11-2 to TRBJ2-1; D possibly corresponds to TRBD2 (6 bases). CDR1 and CDR2 (germline): SGHAT, FQNNGV. The CDR3 length is 14 residues. V was shortened by 2 bases and J by 8 bases, with 13 bases between the two germline ends. The CDR3 DNA reads as TGTGCCAGCAGCTTAACATATCGCGGGGATGAGCAGTTCTAC. As protein: CASSLTYRGDEQFY.

This clonotype was recorded many times. The gene calls are TRBV10-2 and TRBJ1-2; D may be TRBD1 (6 bases). Germline CDR1 is WSHSY and CDR2 is SAAADI. There are 13 residues in the CDR3. Trimming stripped 7 bases from V and 2 bases from J, with 11 bases between. The CDR3 DNA reads TGCGCCAGCACGACAGGCGCAAACTATGGCTACACCTTC. It yields the protein CASTTGANYGYTF.

V usage is TRBV6-4 and J usage is TRBJ2-1; 10 bases align to TRBD2. The J segment lost 8 bases and the V segment lost 5 bases, leaving 9 bases of the junction unmatched. The CDR3 extends over 15 amino acids. Per germline, CDR1 MRHNA and CDR2 SNTAGT. CDR3 sequence: CASSLEAGGPYEQFF. CDR3 DNA: TGTGCCAGCAGTCTCGAAGCGGGGGGGCCTTATGAGCAGTTCTTC.

Ten or more counts support this clonotype. The chain is built from TRBV18 and TRBJ2-3; D perhaps matches TRBD2 (7 bases). Germline V gene data show CDR1 as KGHSH and CDR2 as LQKENI. The CDR3 extends over 16 amino acids. The germline V and J ends were trimmed by 0 bases and 5 bases, with 15 bases remaining between them. The CDR3 loop is CASSPPGGTSGDTQYF. CDR3 in DNA: TGTGCCAGCTCACCACCGGGAGGGACAAGCGGAGATACGCAGTATTTT.